The T cell receptor (beta chain) described here comes from a study of cytomegalovirus exposure and HLA in healthy donors. The PCR had 60 Vbeta and 13 Jbeta primers. Original processing notes: Among the unique TCR beta chains that a later analysis counted, about 85 million in all, some 10 million were shared. TCRdb's table, derived via immunoSEQ multiplex PCR, lists solely in-frame clones and lacks some. The V and J calls and clone size come from that table; D and trimming were worked out from the DNA. Of 150,000 to 200,000 clones in the sample, about 69% were seen once. Findings of the study overall: Likely technical artifact: a cluster of highly shared sequence variants. Association of approximately 18,000 TCR beta sequences with HLA alleles was found at 0.05 false discovery rate in a later analysis. TCR beta V- and J-gene trimming, according to a later analysis, was linked to a missense DCLRE1C variant.

V shed 3 bases, J shed 2 bases, and the junction held 7 bases outside the gene matches. Germline loops: CDR1 MGHRA, CDR2 YSYEKL. The CDR3 length is 15 residues. In this sample, this clone turned up a few times. What it binds is not known. The gene calls are TRBV4-1 and TRBJ2-7, with 7 bases matching TRBD1. Sequenced: PBMCs. The receptor was derived from a male donor in good health and CMV-seronegative. CDR3 coding DNA: TGCGCCAGCAGCCAGATTACAGGGGTGGCCTACGAGCAGTACTTC. Translating it yields CASSQITGVAYEQYF.